These 13 T cell receptor beta chains came from one sample sequenced in a study of PD-1 blockade in classical Hodgkin lymphoma. After autologous stem cell transplantation all patients relapsed, and prior brentuximab vedotin exposure differed between cohorts. The table came from immunoSEQ multiplex PCR; TCRdb's copy has only in-frame clones and leaves some out. In the table there are 55,000 to 80,000 clones, approximately 94% of which are singletons. Sequenced here: peripheral blood mononuclear cells (PBMCs), sampled at baseline. Every receptor here comes from a human donor with classical Hodgkin lymphoma.

The J gene is TRBJ2-3, the V gene TRBV9; D ambiguous. The CDR3 has 14 amino acids. Between the trimmed V and J ends, which lost 0 bases and 2 bases, there was a span of 7 bases. From germline, CDR1 is SGDLS and CDR2 YYNGEE. The CDR3, as DNA: TGTGCCAGCAGCGTAGGCCAGACCACAGATACGCAGTATTTT. Protein: CASSVGQTTDTQYF. Filled out from reference TRBV9 and TRBJ2-3, the complete variable domain reads DSGVTQTPKHLITATGQRVTLRCSPRSGDLSVYWYQQSLDQGLQFLIQYYNGEERAKGNILERFSAQQFPDLHSELNLSSLELGDSALYFCASSVGQTTDTQYFGPGTRLTVL.

This chain uses TRBV1 with TRBJ2-2; no DNA check was done on the table's D call, TRBD2. TRBV1 has pseudogene status. The CDR3 consists of 16 residues. This CDR3 reads CTSSQASGWGTGELFF. The CDR3 DNA reads as TGCACCAGCAGCCAAGCTAGCGGTTGGGGCACCGGGGAGCTGTTTTTT.

The J gene is TRBJ2-1, the V gene TRBV6-1; 11 nucleotides agree with TRBD2. V shed 4 bases and J 7 bases; nucleotides not matched to a gene: 15. Germline values: CDR1 MNHNS, CDR2 SASEGT. This CDR3 contains 18 residues. CDR3 DNA: TGTGCCAGCAGTGGATTTGCTGGGCTAGCGGGGGGTGGAAATGAGCAGTTCTTC. Protein product: CASSGFAGLAGGGNEQFF.

The genes are TRBV19 and TRBJ2-7, with D uncertain. Germline V gene sequence: CDR1 LNHDA, CDR2 SQIVND (reference sequence). Trimming pared 5 bases from V and 4 bases from J, leaving 21 bases between. CDR3 size: 16 residues. The CDR3 sequence: CASSPLFLGFNYEQYF. CDR3 sequence (DNA): TGTGCCAGTAGTCCCCTCTTTTTGGGGTTCAATTACGAGCAGTACTTC.

This chain connects TRBV7-6 to TRBJ1-2, with D possibly matching TRBD1 (5 bases). The CDR3 is 16 residues long. In germline, CDR1 is SGHVS, CDR2 FNYEAQ. Trimming removed 1 base from V and 5 bases from J, with 17 bases in between. The chain's CDR3 is CASSLVGGTTRYGYTF. The DNA for the CDR3 is TGTGCCAGCAGCTTAGTGGGGGGGACCACGAGGTATGGCTACACCTTC.

The V gene is TRBV7-7, the J gene TRBJ2-2, with 10 nucleotides matching TRBD2. Trimming took 0 bases from V and 7 from J; bases not matched to a gene: 8. Germline lookup yields CDR1 SSHAT and CDR2 FNYEAQ (reference sequence). This CDR3 has 17 residues. The CDR3 sequence is CASSLAPLAGRLGELFF. CDR3 sequence (DNA): TGTGCCAGCAGCTTAGCCCCACTAGCGGGACGGCTCGGGGAGCTGTTTTTT.

The CDR3 loop reads CASSSGTGDHEQFF. The CDR3 region has the DNA TGTGCCAGCAGCTCCGGGACAGGGGATCATGAGCAGTTCTTC. The chain is built from TRBV7-3 and TRBJ2-1, with 10 bases identical to TRBD1. The V gene's germline CDR1 is SGHTA and CDR2 FQGTGA. J was trimmed by 8 bases and V by 4 bases; bases with no gene match: 5. The CDR3 consists of 14 residues. The full variable domain, completed using reference TRBV7-3 and TRBJ2-1, is GAGVSQTPSNKVTEKGKYVELRCDPISGHTALYWYRQSLGQGPEFLIYFQGTGAADDSGLPNDRFFAVRPEGSVSTLKIQRTERGDSAVYLCASSSGTGDHEQFFGPGTRLTVL.

V is TRBV27 and J is TRBJ2-7, with 9 bases fitting TRBD1. J lost 3 bases, V lost 6 bases, and 9 bases had no gene match. The CDR3 is 15 residues long. The V gene's germline CDR1 is MNHEY and CDR2 SMNVEV (reference sequence). The CDR3 coding sequence is TGTGCCAGCAGCGCTTACCGGGACAGGGTCTACGAGCAGTACTTC. Its translation is CASSAYRDRVYEQYF.

The chain links TRBV5-1 to TRBJ1-2, with 8 bases lining up with TRBD1. The V and J ends lost 3 bases and 4 bases, in that order; junction bases with no gene match: 8. This CDR3 has 15 amino acids. Germline V CDR1 and CDR2: SGHRS, YFSETQ. This CDR3 is CASSWVDRARYGYTF. The DNA of the CDR3 is TGCGCCAGCAGCTGGGTGGACAGGGCCCGCTATGGCTACACCTTC.

V usage is TRBV29-1 and J usage is TRBJ2-1; 8 nucleotides align to TRBD2. Looked up from germline, CDR1 is SQVTM and CDR2 is ANQGSEA. J was trimmed by 0 bases and V by 6 bases; bases with no gene match: 4. This CDR3 has 14 residues. The CDR3 coding sequence is TGCAGCGTCGAAAGCGGGAGCTCCTACAATGAGCAGTTCTTC. Translated, it gives CSVESGSSYNEQFF.

The genes are TRBV5-1 and TRBJ1-1; D is possibly TRBD1 (5 bases). The CDR3 extends over 13 amino acids. The germline CDR1 and CDR2 sequences are SGHRS and YFSETQ. Trimming removed 0 bases at V and 7 bases at J, with 10 bases between. CDR3 nucleotides: TGCGCCAGCAGCTTGGACAGGCAGGTTGAAGCTTTCTTT. Translating it yields CASSLDRQVEAFF.

V usage is TRBV7-3 and J usage is TRBJ2-3; 8 bases are shared with TRBD2. Per germline, CDR1 SGHTA and CDR2 FQGTGA. The length of the CDR3 is 15 residues. The trim removed 1 base at V and 8 bases at J, leaving 8 bases unmatched. The CDR3 bases are TGTGCCAGCAGCTTAAGGGGTAGCGGGGAAGGTACGCAGTATTTT. Translating gives CASSLRGSGEGTQYF.

This clone came up once. V is TRBV9 and J is TRBJ1-1; D may be TRBD1 (5 bases). CDR3 size: 14 residues. V lost 2 bases, J lost 6 bases, and 14 bases lay in between. The germline V gene has CDR1 SGDLS and CDR2 YYNGEE. The CDR3 here is CASSVGGGSSEAFF. Written as DNA, the CDR3 is TGTGCCAGCAGCGTGGGGGGAGGCAGCTCTGAAGCTTTCTTT.